This is a list of T cell receptor beta chains from one sample in a study of cytomegalovirus exposure and HLA in healthy donors. Using immunoSEQ multiplex PCR, the repertoire was profiled, and TCRdb retains in-frame clones only, with some absent. The sample carries approximately 65,000 clones, 60% to 70% recorded once. The sequencing sample was made of PBMCs. These TCRs come from a man between 40 and 49 years old in good health and CMV-seropositive. CDR3s include the opening cysteine and the closing phenylalanine or tryptophan. Each record gives: clone size, J gene, D gene, V gene, CDR3 protein, CDR3 DNA. D genes are given only for firm matches. Part of the rows lack a size; the others show once, few, many or a class for expanded clones.

clone size: few; J gene: TRBJ2-3; D gene: TRBD2; V gene: TRBV10-3; CDR3 protein: CAAWSGGATDTQYF; CDR3 DNA: TGTGCCGCCTGGAGCGGGGGAGCCACAGATACGCAGTATTTT
clone size: .; J gene: TRBJ1-3; D gene: .; V gene: TRBV19; CDR3 protein: CASIRGRDTGNTIYF; CDR3 DNA: TGTGCCAGTATTAGGGGCAGGGATACTGGAAACACCATATATTTT
clone size: .; J gene: TRBJ2-6; D gene: TRBD1; V gene: TRBV19; CDR3 protein: CASSSGQGTSGANVLTF; CDR3 DNA: TGTGCCAGTAGTTCGGGACAGGGGACTTCTGGGGCCAACGTCCTGACTTTC
clone size: few; J gene: TRBJ2-2; D gene: TRBD2; V gene: TRBV13; CDR3 protein: CASSPTSSVGELFF; CDR3 DNA: TGTGCCAGCAGCCCGACTAGCTCCGTCGGGGAGCTGTTTTTT
clone size: .; J gene: TRBJ2-1; D gene: TRBD2; V gene: TRBV29-1; CDR3 protein: CSVEGGGRANEQFF; CDR3 DNA: TGCAGCGTTGAAGGGGGCGGGAGGGCCAATGAGCAGTTCTTC
clone size: .; J gene: TRBJ1-6; D gene: TRBD1; V gene: TRBV19; CDR3 protein: CASTLGTENSPLHF; CDR3 DNA: TGTGCCAGTACCCTCGGGACAGAAAATTCACCCCTCCACTTT
clone size: few; J gene: TRBJ1-5; D gene: .; V gene: TRBV5-8; CDR3 protein: CASSSDINQPQHF; CDR3 DNA: TGTGCCAGCAGTTCGGACATTAATCAGCCCCAGCATTTT
clone size: .; J gene: TRBJ2-3; D gene: .; V gene: TRBV5-1; CDR3 protein: CASSPAGPTDTQYF; CDR3 DNA: TGCGCCAGCAGCCCGGCGGGCCCCACAGATACGCAGTATTTT
clone size: .; J gene: TRBJ2-3; D gene: TRBD2; V gene: TRBV2; CDR3 protein: CASGRTSETDTQYF; CDR3 DNA: TGTGCCAGCGGTAGGACTAGCGAGACAGATACGCAGTATTTT
clone size: .; J gene: TRBJ2-3; D gene: .; V gene: TRBV6-6; CDR3 protein: CASSRPRRFTDTQYF; CDR3 DNA: TGTGCCAGCAGTCGACCTAGGAGATTCACAGATACGCAGTATTTT
clone size: .; J gene: TRBJ1-1; D gene: .; V gene: TRBV19; CDR3 protein: CASSMQGGTEAFF; CDR3 DNA: TGTGCCAGTAGTATGCAGGGTGGCACTGAAGCTTTCTTT
clone size: .; J gene: TRBJ1-4; D gene: TRBD1; V gene: TRBV5-1; CDR3 protein: CASSLGGGTNKGEKLFF; CDR3 DNA: TGCGCCAGCAGCTTGGGAGGGGGCACTAACAAGGGTGAAAAACTGTTTTTT
clone size: .; J gene: TRBJ2-1; D gene: .; V gene: TRBV9; CDR3 protein: CASSVGGTGLFF; CDR3 DNA: TGTGCCAGCAGCGTAGGTGGGACTGGGTTGTTCTTC
clone size: .; J gene: TRBJ1-1; D gene: .; V gene: TRBV13; CDR3 protein: CASRWGIGGSEAFF; CDR3 DNA: TGTGCCAGCAGGTGGGGAATCGGGGGGAGTGAAGCTTTCTTT
clone size: few; J gene: TRBJ1-6; D gene: .; V gene: TRBV10-3; CDR3 protein: CAISESGAGESPLHF; CDR3 DNA: TGTGCCATCAGTGAGTCCGGGGCGGGGGAGTCACCCCTCCACTTT
clone size: .; J gene: TRBJ2-6; D gene: TRBD1; V gene: TRBV4-2; CDR3 protein: CASSLTGTSSGANVLTF; CDR3 DNA: TGTGCCAGCAGCTTGACAGGGACCAGCTCTGGGGCCAACGTCCTGACTTTC
clone size: .; J gene: TRBJ1-6; D gene: TRBD1; V gene: TRBV5-4; CDR3 protein: CASSLEGGSINSPLHF; CDR3 DNA: TGTGCCAGCAGCTTGGAAGGGGGCAGTATAAATTCACCCCTCCACTTT
clone size: few; J gene: TRBJ1-4; D gene: .; V gene: TRBV7-9; CDR3 protein: CASSQVGAREKLFF; CDR3 DNA: TGTGCCAGCAGCCAAGTGGGGGCCCGGGAAAAACTGTTTTTT
clone size: .; J gene: TRBJ1-2; D gene: TRBD1; V gene: TRBV30; CDR3 protein: CAWGDRDGYTF; CDR3 DNA: TGTGCCTGGGGGGACAGGGATGGCTACACCTTC
clone size: few; J gene: TRBJ1-2; D gene: .; V gene: TRBV29-1; CDR3 protein: CSVSDGTYGYTF; CDR3 DNA: TGCAGCGTTAGCGACGGTACCTATGGCTACACCTTC
clone size: few; J gene: TRBJ2-1; D gene: .; V gene: TRBV7-2; CDR3 protein: CASSLLTRDNEQFF; CDR3 DNA: TGTGCCAGCAGCTTACTAACTCGAGACAATGAGCAGTTCTTC
clone size: .; J gene: TRBJ2-1; D gene: .; V gene: TRBV2; CDR3 protein: CASRAGFYEQFF; CDR3 DNA: TGTGCCAGCAGAGCAGGGTTCTATGAGCAGTTCTTC
clone size: once; J gene: TRBJ2-7; D gene: .; V gene: TRBV9; CDR3 protein: CAIASRDAAEQYF; CDR3 DNA: TGTGCCATCGCCTCGCGGGACGCTGCGGAGCAGTACTTC
clone size: .; J gene: TRBJ2-1; D gene: TRBD2; V gene: TRBV5-5; CDR3 protein: CASSLVGAGGSYNEQFF; CDR3 DNA: TGTGCCAGCAGCTTGGTCGGGGCGGGAGGTTCCTACAATGAGCAGTTCTTC
clone size: few; J gene: TRBJ2-2; D gene: TRBD2; V gene: TRBV25-1; CDR3 protein: CASSPSSGDTGELFF; CDR3 DNA: TGTGCCAGCAGCCCTTCTAGCGGCGACACCGGGGAGCTGTTTTTT
clone size: .; J gene: TRBJ2-2; D gene: .; V gene: TRBV6-1; CDR3 protein: CASSEVGVTGELFF; CDR3 DNA: TGTGCCAGCAGTGAAGTGGGAGTTACCGGGGAGCTGTTTTTT
clone size: once; J gene: TRBJ2-5; D gene: TRBD1; V gene: TRBV7-9; CDR3 protein: CASIDRGRETQYF; CDR3 DNA: TGTGCCAGCATTGACAGGGGGAGGGAGACCCAGTACTTC
clone size: .; J gene: TRBJ2-3; D gene: TRBD2; V gene: TRBV2; CDR3 protein: CASSDGAGGFTDTQYF; CDR3 DNA: TGTGCCAGCAGTGATGGAGCGGGGGGTTTCACAGATACGCAGTATTTT
clone size: few; J gene: TRBJ1-2; D gene: TRBD1; V gene: TRBV30; CDR3 protein: CAWTPRGSGYTF; CDR3 DNA: TGTGCCTGGACCCCCAGGGGGAGCGGCTACACCTTC
clone size: .; J gene: TRBJ1-4; D gene: TRBD1; V gene: TRBV6-5; CDR3 protein: CASSYTGQGADEKLFF; CDR3 DNA: TGTGCCAGCAGTTACACAGGACAGGGAGCGGATGAAAAACTGTTTTTT
clone size: .; J gene: TRBJ2-5; D gene: .; V gene: TRBV5-4; CDR3 protein: CASSPSDVEETQYF; CDR3 DNA: TGTGCCAGCAGCCCCAGCGATGTGGAGGAGACCCAGTACTTC
clone size: .; J gene: TRBJ2-2; D gene: TRBD2; V gene: TRBV4-3; CDR3 protein: CASSPYSSGLAGDTGELFF; CDR3 DNA: TGCGCCAGCAGCCCTTACTCCTCAGGACTAGCGGGAGACACCGGGGAGCTGTTTTTT
clone size: .; J gene: TRBJ2-5; D gene: .; V gene: TRBV6-5; CDR3 protein: CASSVPGVAETQYF; CDR3 DNA: TGTGCCAGCAGTGTTCCAGGGGTGGCAGAGACCCAGTACTTC
clone size: .; J gene: TRBJ1-6; D gene: .; V gene: TRBV29-1; CDR3 protein: CSVGNSRNNSPLHF; CDR3 DNA: TGCAGCGTTGGAAACAGTAGAAATAATTCACCCCTCCACTTT
clone size: once; J gene: TRBJ1-3; D gene: .; V gene: TRBV5-6; CDR3 protein: CASSLGPGSGNTIYF; CDR3 DNA: TGTGCCAGCAGCTTGGGACCAGGCTCTGGAAACACCATATATTTT
clone size: .; J gene: TRBJ2-6; D gene: .; V gene: TRBV13; CDR3 protein: CASSRGSSGANVLTF; CDR3 DNA: TGTGCCAGCAGCCGCGGTTCTTCTGGGGCCAACGTCCTGACTTTC
clone size: .; J gene: TRBJ2-2; D gene: TRBD2; V gene: TRBV4-2; CDR3 protein: CASSRGGGDTGELFF; CDR3 DNA: TGTGCCAGCAGCCGAGGCGGGGGGGACACCGGGGAGCTGTTTTTT
clone size: .; J gene: TRBJ2-7; D gene: .; V gene: TRBV7-2; CDR3 protein: CASSPAYEQYF; CDR3 DNA: TGTGCCAGCAGCCCTGCCTACGAGCAGTACTTC
clone size: once; J gene: TRBJ2-7; D gene: TRBD1; V gene: TRBV13; CDR3 protein: CASSFGTGGPEQYF; CDR3 DNA: TGTGCCAGCAGCTTTGGGACAGGGGGCCCCGAGCAGTACTTC
clone size: once; J gene: TRBJ2-7; D gene: .; V gene: TRBV7-2; CDR3 protein: CASSLELEQYF; CDR3 DNA: TGTGCCAGCAGCTTAGAACTGGAGCAGTACTTC
clone size: .; J gene: TRBJ1-1; D gene: .; V gene: TRBV6-6; CDR3 protein: CASSHGQITEAFF; CDR3 DNA: TGTGCCAGCAGTCACGGACAGATTACTGAAGCTTTCTTT
clone size: few; J gene: TRBJ1-2; D gene: .; V gene: TRBV29-1; CDR3 protein: CSSLEGVYGYTF; CDR3 DNA: TGCAGCTCACTCGAAGGGGTTTATGGCTACACCTTC
clone size: .; J gene: TRBJ1-4; D gene: TRBD1; V gene: TRBV6-6; CDR3 protein: CASSYSRGAANEKLFF; CDR3 DNA: TGTGCCAGCAGTTACAGCAGGGGGGCCGCTAATGAAAAACTGTTTTTT
clone size: once; J gene: TRBJ2-7; D gene: TRBD1; V gene: TRBV30; CDR3 protein: CAWSLPDRVVDEQYF; CDR3 DNA: TGTGCCTGGAGCCTCCCGGACAGGGTCGTCGACGAGCAGTACTTC
clone size: few; J gene: TRBJ2-5; D gene: .; V gene: TRBV29-1; CDR3 protein: CSVAKQGPQETQYF; CDR3 DNA: TGCAGCGTAGCTAAACAGGGACCCCAAGAGACCCAGTACTTC
clone size: .; J gene: TRBJ2-2; D gene: TRBD1; V gene: TRBV6-6; CDR3 protein: CASNYRGAGELFF; CDR3 DNA: TGTGCCAGCAACTACAGGGGGGCCGGGGAGCTGTTTTTT